This TCR beta chain was captured by sequencing in a study of cytomegalovirus exposure and HLA in healthy donors. Across the study: HLA-typed donors contributed around 85 million unique TCRs, which were held in an early data release.

Points on this clone: Its antigen is currently unknown.

Germline V gives CDR1 SGHDT, CDR2 YYEEEE. Trimming took 0 bases from V and 0 from J, leaving 15 bases between them. The CDR3 spans 18 residues. Although they were nominally healthy when sampled, donors likely had unrecorded immune exposures. Overall study findings and caveats: Most CMV-associated TCR beta chains were later found to appear HLA-restricted. Published work reported that the classifier diagnosed cytomegalovirus status with high specificity and sensitivity.

Amplification used 60 Vbeta primers and 13 Jbeta primers. Assay: immunoSEQ multiplex PCR; the TCRdb copy retains only in-frame clones and omits some. The sample shows about 130,000 clones, roughly four fifths of them seen only once. The sample comprised PBMCs. The chain joins TRBV5-6 to TRBJ1-4; TRBD1 is a possible D gene (5 bases). The receptor comes from a boy between 2 and 15 years old in good health and CMV-seronegative. In nucleotides, the CDR3 is TGTGCCAGCAGCTTGGCCGGGTGGGGGGGTGCAACTAATGAAAAACTGTTTTTT. It yields the protein CASSLAGWGGATNEKLFF.